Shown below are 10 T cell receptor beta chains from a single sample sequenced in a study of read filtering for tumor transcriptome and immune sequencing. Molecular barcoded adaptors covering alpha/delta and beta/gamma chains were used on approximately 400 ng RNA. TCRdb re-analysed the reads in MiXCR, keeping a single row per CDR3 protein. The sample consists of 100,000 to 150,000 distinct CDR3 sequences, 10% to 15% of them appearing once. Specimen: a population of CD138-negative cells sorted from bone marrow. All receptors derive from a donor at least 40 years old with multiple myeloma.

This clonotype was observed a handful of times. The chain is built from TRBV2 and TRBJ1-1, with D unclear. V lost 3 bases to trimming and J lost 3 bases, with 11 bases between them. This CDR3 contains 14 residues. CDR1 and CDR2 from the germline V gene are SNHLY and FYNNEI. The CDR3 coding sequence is TGTGCCAGCAGTGACAGTGAGAGTTACACTGAAGCTTTCTTT. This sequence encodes CASSDSESYTEAFF.

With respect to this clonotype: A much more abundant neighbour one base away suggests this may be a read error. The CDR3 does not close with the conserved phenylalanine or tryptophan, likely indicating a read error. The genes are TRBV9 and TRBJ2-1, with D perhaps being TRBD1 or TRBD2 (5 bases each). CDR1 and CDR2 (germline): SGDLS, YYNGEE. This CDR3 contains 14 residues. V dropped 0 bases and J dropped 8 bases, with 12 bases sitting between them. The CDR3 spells CASSVGGARYEQFL. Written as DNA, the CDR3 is TGTGCCAGCAGCGTAGGAGGGGCCCGCTATGAGCAGTTCCTC.

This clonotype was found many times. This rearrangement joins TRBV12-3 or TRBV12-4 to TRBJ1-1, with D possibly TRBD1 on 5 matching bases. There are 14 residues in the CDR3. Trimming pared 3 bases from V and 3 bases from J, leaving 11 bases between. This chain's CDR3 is CASSFGSGDTEAFF. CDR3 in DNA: TGTGCCAGCAGTTTTGGATCGGGGGACACTGAAGCTTTCTTT.

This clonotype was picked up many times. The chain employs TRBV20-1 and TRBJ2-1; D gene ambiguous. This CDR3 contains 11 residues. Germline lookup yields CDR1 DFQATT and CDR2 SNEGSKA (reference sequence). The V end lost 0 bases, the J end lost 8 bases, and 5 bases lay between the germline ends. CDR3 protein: CSARDKHEQFF. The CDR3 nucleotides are TGCAGTGCTAGAGATAAACATGAGCAGTTCTTC.

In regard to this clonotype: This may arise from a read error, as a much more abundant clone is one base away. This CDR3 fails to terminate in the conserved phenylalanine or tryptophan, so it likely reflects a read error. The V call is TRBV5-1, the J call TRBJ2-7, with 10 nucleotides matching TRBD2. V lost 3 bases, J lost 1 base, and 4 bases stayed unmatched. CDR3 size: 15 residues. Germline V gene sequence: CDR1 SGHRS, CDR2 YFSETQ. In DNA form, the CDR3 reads TGCGCCAGCAGCTCTAGCGGGAGCGGGTCCTACGAGCAGTACTCC. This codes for CASSSSGSGSYEQYS.

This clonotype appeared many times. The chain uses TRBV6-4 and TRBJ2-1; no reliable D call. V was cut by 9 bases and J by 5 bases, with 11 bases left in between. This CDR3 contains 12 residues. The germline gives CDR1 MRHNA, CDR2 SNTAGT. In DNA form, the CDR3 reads TGTGCCAGTGCTGGGGAAAACAATGAGCAGTTCTTC. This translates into CASAGENNEQFF.

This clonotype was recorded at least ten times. In DNA, the CDR3 is TGTGCCAGCAGTGAGGGGCGGTGGCTCTCCCTCAAGAGCTACACCTTC. This gives the protein CASSEGRWLSLKSYTF. J is TRBJ1-2 and V is TRBV6-1, with D maybe TRBD1 (5 bases). Trimming left V 3 bases short and J 9 bases short, with 23 bases between. The CDR3 loop spans 16 amino acids. CDR1 and CDR2 from the germline V gene are MNHNS and SASEGT.

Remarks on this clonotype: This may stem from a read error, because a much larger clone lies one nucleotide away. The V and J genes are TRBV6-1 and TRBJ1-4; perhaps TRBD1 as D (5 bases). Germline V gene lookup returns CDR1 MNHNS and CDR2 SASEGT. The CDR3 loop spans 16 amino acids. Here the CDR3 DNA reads TGTGCCAGCAGTGATTGGTCTAGCGGGGGTACTGATACGCGGTATTTT. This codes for CASSDWSSGGTDTRYF.

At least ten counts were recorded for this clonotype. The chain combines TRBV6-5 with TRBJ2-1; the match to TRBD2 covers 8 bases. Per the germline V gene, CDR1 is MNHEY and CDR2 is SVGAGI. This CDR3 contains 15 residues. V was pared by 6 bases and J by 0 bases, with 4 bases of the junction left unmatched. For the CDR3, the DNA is TGTGCCAGCAGACTAGCGGTTAGCTCCTACAATGAGCAGTTCTTC. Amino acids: CASRLAVSSYNEQFF.

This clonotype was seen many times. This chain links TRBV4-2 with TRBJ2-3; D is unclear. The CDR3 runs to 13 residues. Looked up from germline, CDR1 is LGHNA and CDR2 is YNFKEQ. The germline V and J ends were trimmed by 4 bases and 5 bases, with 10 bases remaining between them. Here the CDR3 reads CASSPDERDTQYF. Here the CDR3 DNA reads TGTGCCAGCAGCCCCGACGAACGAGATACGCAGTATTTT.